A single sample is the source of the 7 T cell receptor beta chains below, sequenced in a study of human T cells and chemical hapten exposure. The sample's time point: patch test 3, about 24 weeks after DPC sensitization. The treatment is: therapeutic diphenylcyclopropenone sensitization with weekly scalp DPC. TCRdb used MiXCR to reprocess the RACE reads, holding one entry per CDR3 protein. The repertoire has about 120,000 distinct CDR3 sequences, approximately 10% of them found once; the top ten carry approximately 2.5%. The material was whole blood, obtained in connection with sensitization to the hapten diphenylcyclopropenone (DPC). These receptors came from a woman aged 45-60 years with alopecia areata. Some clones in this sample may be carry-over from other donors' samples.

The chain carries TRBV7-2 and TRBJ1-5; 8 bases map to TRBD1. This CDR3 spans 14 amino acids. Germline V lookup: CDR1 SGHTA, CDR2 FQGNSA. The V and J ends lost 1 base and 5 bases, in that order; junction bases with no gene match: 1. CDR3 sequence reads: CASSLGQGHQPQHF. The CDR3 bases are TGTGCCAGCAGCTTAGGACAGGGGCATCAGCCCCAGCATTTT.

This clonotype was seen a handful of times. This chain uses TRBV29-1 with TRBJ2-7; D is possibly TRBD1 (6 bases). Germline V lookup: CDR1 SQVTM, CDR2 ANQGSEA. V was shortened by 2 bases and J by 3 bases, with 17 bases between the two germline ends. This CDR3 region has 15 residues. CDR3 loop: CSVELAGVLGYEQYF. CDR3 nucleotide sequence: TGCAGCGTTGAATTGGCAGGGGTCCTCGGCTACGAGCAGTACTTC.

This clonotype was detected many times. CDR3 amino acids: CASSLQRLGYTF. CDR3 sequence (DNA): TGTGCCAGCAGTTTACAAAGGCTGGGCTACACCTTC. The gene calls are TRBV28 and TRBJ1-2; no clear D. V was shortened by 2 bases and J by 8 bases, with 9 bases between the two germline ends. In germline, CDR1 is MDHEN, CDR2 SYDVKM. The CDR3 spans 12 residues.

This chain joins TRBV5-1 and TRBJ2-2; no clear D. Trimming took 3 bases from V and 5 from J, leaving 2 bases between them. This CDR3 spans 11 amino acids. Germline assignment: CDR1 SGHRS and CDR2 YFSETQ. CDR3 DNA sequence: TGCGCCAGCAGCTGGACCGGGGAGCTGTTTTTT. Protein sequence: CASSWTGELFF.

This clonotype was seen only a few times. The chain recombines TRBV2 with TRBJ1-1; a weak D match, TRBD1 (6 bases). The CDR3 contains 15 residues. The germline gives CDR1 SNHLY, CDR2 FYNNEI. V was cut by 4 bases and J by 5 bases, with 17 bases left in between. The CDR3 here is CASSVGGIRLTEAFF. DNA for the CDR3: TGTGCCAGCAGTGTGGGGGGCATCCGGCTTACTGAAGCTTTCTTT.

This chain's CDR3 is CASSEAVFGLSSGANVLTF. The CDR3 nucleotides read TGTGCCAGCAGTGAAGCTGTTTTCGGACTGAGCTCTGGGGCCAACGTCCTGACTTTC. The V gene is TRBV6-1, the J gene TRBJ2-6; D might be TRBD2 (5 bases). The CDR3 consists of 19 residues. Trimming took 0 bases from V and 0 from J, leaving 15 bases between them. CDR1 and CDR2 (germline): MNHNS, SASEGT.

This clonotype was counted between two and nine times. The chain carries TRBV6-5 and TRBJ1-6; D unclear. Germline V gene lookup returns CDR1 MNHEY and CDR2 SVGAGI. The CDR3 covers 13 residues. Trimming cost V 0 bases and J 9 bases, with 6 bases left between them. Here the CDR3 reads CASSYSYSSPLHF. The CDR3 DNA reads as TGTGCCAGCAGTTACTCGTACAGTTCACCCCTCCACTTT.